The TCR beta chain under discussion was sequenced for a study of siplizumab effects on memory and regulatory T cells. Produced via immunoSEQ multiplex PCR; TCRdb's table is partial and in-frame only. The table has about 120,000 clones, roughly 93% seen once. Germline V gives CDR1 LNHDA, CDR2 SQIVND (reference sequence). This CDR3 comprises 15 residues. The J segment lost 4 bases and the V segment lost 5 bases, leaving 6 bases of the junction unmatched. The clonotype comes from a human donor in good health. The sample comprised non-Treg CD4+ T cells sorted from blood. V and J are TRBV19 and TRBJ2-2; 8 bases are a match to TRBD2. CDR3 in amino acids: CASSPLRGGTGELFF. In DNA form, the CDR3 reads TGTGCCAGTAGTCCCCTACGGGGGGGCACCGGGGAGCTGTTTTTT.